Listed below are T cell receptor beta chains from one sample, sequenced in a study of long-term antiretroviral therapy in people with HIV. Sequencing was performed with immunoSEQ multiplex PCR; in TCRdb, only in-frame clones are kept and a portion is missing. Found here are about 42,000 clones, approximately 89% of them singletons; the top ten hold 5.1%. The sequenced sample was unsorted PBMCs, obtained 0.1 years before starting antiretroviral therapy. All receptors come from a woman aged 50 to 60 with HIV. Both conserved end residues are part of each CDR3. The D gene is left open where the match is weak. Size tells how often a clone was seen (once, few, many) or the class of an expanded clone, and some rows leave it out.

J gene: TRBJ2-2
D gene: .
clone size: .
V gene: TRBV5-4
CDR3 protein: CASSLNRENTGELFF
CDR3 DNA: TGTGCCAGCAGCTTGAACCGCGAGAACACCGGGGAGCTGTTTTTT

J gene: TRBJ2-3
D gene: .
clone size: .
V gene: TRBV7-2
CDR3 protein: CASGGQGTDTQYF
CDR3 DNA: TGTGCCAGCGGGGGGCAGGGCACAGATACGCAGTATTTT

J gene: TRBJ2-7
D gene: .
clone size: .
V gene: TRBV20-1
CDR3 protein: CSARAVYEQYF
CDR3 DNA: TGCAGTGCCCGAGCGGTCTACGAGCAGTACTTC

J gene: TRBJ2-1
D gene: TRBD2
clone size: .
V gene: TRBV5-6
CDR3 protein: CASSLRGDREQFF
CDR3 DNA: TGTGCCAGCAGCTTGCGGGGGGATCGTGAGCAGTTCTTC

J gene: TRBJ1-1
D gene: .
clone size: .
V gene: TRBV29-1
CDR3 protein: CSVERMGVGNREGPEAFF
CDR3 DNA: TGCAGCGTTGAAAGAATGGGGGTCGGGAACAGGGAAGGTCCTGAAGCTTTCTTT

J gene: TRBJ2-2
D gene: TRBD2
clone size: .
V gene: TRBV2
CDR3 protein: CASSETSGGTGELFF
CDR3 DNA: TGTGCCAGCAGTGAGACTAGCGGGGGCACCGGGGAGCTGTTTTTT

J gene: TRBJ1-2
D gene: .
clone size: .
V gene: TRBV7-3
CDR3 protein: CASSPGAGSEYGYTF
CDR3 DNA: TGTGCCAGCAGCCCCGGGGCGGGGTCCGAGTATGGCTACACCTTC

J gene: TRBJ2-1
D gene: TRBD2
clone size: .
V gene: TRBV2
CDR3 protein: CASTGGVYNEQFF
CDR3 DNA: TGTGCCAGCACGGGGGGGGTTTACAATGAGCAGTTCTTC

J gene: TRBJ1-2
D gene: .
clone size: .
V gene: TRBV27
CDR3 protein: CASSLQGATNYGYTF
CDR3 DNA: TGTGCCAGCAGCCTACAGGGAGCAACTAACTATGGCTACACCTTC

J gene: TRBJ2-5
D gene: .
clone size: .
V gene: TRBV7-9
CDR3 protein: CASSLFAETQYF
CDR3 DNA: TGTGCCAGCAGCTTGTTTGCAGAGACCCAGTACTTC

J gene: TRBJ1-6
D gene: .
clone size: .
V gene: TRBV5-5
CDR3 protein: CASSLSPRDGNSPLHF
CDR3 DNA: TGTGCCAGCAGCTTGAGCCCCCGGGACGGAAATTCACCCCTCCACTTT

J gene: TRBJ1-2
D gene: .
clone size: .
V gene: TRBV15
CDR3 protein: CATSRWTEEDGYTF
CDR3 DNA: TGTGCCACCAGCAGATGGACTGAGGAGGATGGCTACACCTTC

J gene: TRBJ2-7
D gene: .
clone size: .
V gene: TRBV9
CDR3 protein: CASSPTRFVGEQYF
CDR3 DNA: TGTGCCAGCAGCCCTACTAGATTTGTTGGCGAGCAGTACTTC

J gene: TRBJ1-3
D gene: .
clone size: .
V gene: TRBV19
CDR3 protein: CASLPPGFSGNTIYF
CDR3 DNA: TGTGCCAGTCTACCCCCAGGCTTCTCTGGAAACACCATATATTTT

J gene: TRBJ1-6
D gene: .
clone size: few
V gene: TRBV7-7
CDR3 protein: CAVGRGYNSPLHF
CDR3 DNA: TGTGCAGTAGGGAGGGGGTATAATTCACCCCTCCACTTT

J gene: TRBJ1-5
D gene: .
clone size: .
V gene: TRBV10-3
CDR3 protein: CAISEDSDKAVGRNQPQHF
CDR3 DNA: TGTGCCATCAGTGAGGATTCTGACAAAGCAGTAGGTAGAAATCAGCCCCAGCATTTT

J gene: TRBJ2-1
D gene: TRBD2
clone size: .
V gene: TRBV18
CDR3 protein: CASSPLAGGNEQFF
CDR3 DNA: TGTGCCAGCTCCCCGCTAGCGGGGGGCAATGAGCAGTTCTTC

J gene: TRBJ1-4
D gene: TRBD1
clone size: .
V gene: TRBV23-1
CDR3 protein: CASRTGLDEKLFF
CDR3 DNA: TGCGCCAGCAGGACAGGGCTGGATGAAAAACTGTTTTTT

J gene: TRBJ1-1
D gene: TRBD1
clone size: medium-sized
V gene: TRBV6-5
CDR3 protein: CASRVRTGGRTEAFF
CDR3 DNA: TGTGCCAGCAGGGTAAGGACAGGGGGCAGGACTGAAGCTTTCTTT

J gene: TRBJ1-1
D gene: TRBD1
clone size: .
V gene: TRBV5-6
CDR3 protein: CASSLPLGQAAAFF
CDR3 DNA: TGTGCCAGCAGCTTGCCCCTCGGACAGGCGGCAGCTTTCTTT

J gene: TRBJ2-7
D gene: .
clone size: .
V gene: TRBV13
CDR3 protein: CASSLGGGKILF
CDR3 DNA: TGTGCCAGCAGCTTAGGCGGGGGTAAGATCCTCTTC

J gene: TRBJ2-7
D gene: .
clone size: .
V gene: TRBV2
CDR3 protein: CASSEALGGYEQYF
CDR3 DNA: TGTGCCAGCAGTGAAGCGCTGGGCGGCTACGAGCAGTACTTC

J gene: TRBJ1-5
D gene: TRBD1
clone size: .
V gene: TRBV30
CDR3 protein: CAWSVTGEDQPQHF
CDR3 DNA: TGTGCCTGGAGTGTAACAGGGGAGGATCAGCCCCAGCATTTT